This T cell receptor (beta chain) derives from a study of CD8+CD57+ T cells in acquired aplastic anemia (dated by TCRdb to the late 2010s). As for the study more broadly: Extracted DNA from sorted CD4+ and CD8+ cells averaged 3.2 ug, ranging from roughly 0.17 to 30 ug. A CD8+CD57+ expansion meant a frequency higher than the mean frequency seen in healthy subjects. The study at large found these results: CD8+ Simpson's diversity did not differ significantly between patients and healthy controls (P=0.060). Around 30 CD8+ CDR3 sequences were found to be shared between patients and controls, but these sequences appeared to be highly expressed in patients and within the immunodominant clones of the patients.

Profiling of TCR beta VDJ combinations and CDR3 sequences used genomic DNA as the template. An Illumina HiSeq 2000 was the platform used for TCR repertoire sequencing. From the authors' description of their analysis: Repertoires were assessed using TRBV/TRBJ rearrangement plots, CDR3 size and DJ length profiles, and Simpson's diversity index. The most abundant DNA sequence in the deep sequencing data was taken as the immunodominant clone. CDR3 amino acid sequences were checked for sharing across subjects and were also compared against the VDJdb database and published repertoires. TCRdb passed the public sequencing reads through fastp at Q25 and MiXCR, retaining productive beta sequences. Records with the same CDR3 protein are collapsed into one entry carrying the most frequent genes and DNA. It is TCRdb's table, rather than the study itself, that gives the V and J calls and clone size. The sample table holds 150,000 to 200,000 distinct CDR3 sequences, of which less than 50% were seen once. The top ten clonotypes cover roughly 30% of the sample.

Patients chosen for sequencing had shown expansion of CD8+CD57+ cells by flow cytometry. Every patient had a diagnosis of severe acquired aplastic anemia based on International Study of Aplastic Anemia and Agranulocytosis and Camitta criteria. No therapy had been received by the patients at the time of blood sampling. TCR repertoires of sorted CD4+ and CD8+ blood T cells from severe aplastic anemia patients and healthy subjects were deep-sequenced in the study. Patients were enrolled under clinicaltrials.gov protocols 00001620, 01623167, 00001397, 00071045, 00081523 and 00961064 in the USA. Ficoll-Paque density gradient centrifugation was used to isolate peripheral blood mononuclear cells. Before DNA extraction, CD4+ and CD8+ T cells were sorted with FACS or magnetic beads. V is shortened by 8 bases, J by 0 bases, and the region joining them spans 14 bases. The CDR1 and CDR2 encoded by the germline V gene (reference sequence) are MNHEY and SMNVEV. The CDR3 sequence holds 14 residues, the cysteine and phenylalanine included. Only the CDR3 part of the read is kept: 42 bases, read in frame from the first base.

This clonotype was seen at least ten times. Its binding antigen is unknown. Nothing much larger sits one base from this clone, and base qualities are not available. The TCR was taken from a human donor with aplastic anemia. The sequenced sample was sorted CD4+, CD8+, or CD8+CD57+ T cells (not recorded which) from PBMCs. The V and J segments used are TRBV27 and TRBJ2-7, with the D segment identity uncertain. The CDR3 here reads CASRPDRLSYEQYF. The DNA sequence is given as TGTGCCAGCCGACCGGACCGCCTCTCCTACGAGCAGTACTTC.